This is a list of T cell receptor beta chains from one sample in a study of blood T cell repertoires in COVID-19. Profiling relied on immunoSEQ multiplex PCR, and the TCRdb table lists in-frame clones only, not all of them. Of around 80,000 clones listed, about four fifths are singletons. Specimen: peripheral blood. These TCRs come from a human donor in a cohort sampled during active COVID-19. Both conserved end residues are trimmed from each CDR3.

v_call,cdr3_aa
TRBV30,AWIKWTKNTGELF
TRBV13,ASSLGLDTQY
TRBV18,ASSQGPSHSGNTIY
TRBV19,ASSKAGTSGRVEQF
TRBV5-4,ASSLSGSAGYNEQF
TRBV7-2,ASSRTGYYGYT
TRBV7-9,ASSLRTTLPVDTQY
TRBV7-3,ASSLKPSLQQGDYNEQF
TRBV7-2,ASSSTGSSYEQY
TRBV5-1,ASSWGQGARDTEAF
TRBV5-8,ASSPGYQPQH
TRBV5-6,ASSPGTSGSSTDTQY
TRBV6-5,ASSTGQGSEKLF
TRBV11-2,ASSLTGSLRDNSPLH
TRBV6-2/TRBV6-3,ASSTGLAGVGGETQY
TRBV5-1,ASSLEGGNDYNEQF
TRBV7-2,ASSLLQGRHY
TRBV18,ASSPPTGGQGAGTEAF
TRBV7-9,ASSPPIPGTGELF
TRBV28,ASSSPGQFSSYEQY
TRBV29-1,SVTGGANTEAF
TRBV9,ASSAPLDTEAF
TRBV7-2,ASSPRRGGPDTQY
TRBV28,ASSRGQGRDGYT
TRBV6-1,ASSEDGGLGYGYT
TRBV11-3,ASSLGFEAF
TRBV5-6,ASSLRQGDEQF
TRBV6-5,ASSYYRTDTDTQY
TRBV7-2,ASIHQDSGNTIY
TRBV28,ARGTSTLSGANVLT
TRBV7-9,ASTPDSNSYEQY
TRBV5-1,ASSSAGTGYGYT
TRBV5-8,ASSFRRGPMNTEAF
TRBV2,ASSERGTGYNEQF
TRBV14,ASSQGGTVGHRETQY
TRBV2,ASSGPSGGAVDTQY
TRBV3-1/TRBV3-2,ASSQDLVFPYEQY
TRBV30,AWSHGGHTDTQY
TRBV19,ASSIRGLTNTEAF
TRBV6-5,ASRHYYNEQF
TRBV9,ASSVVPALATDTQY
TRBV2,ASDRGSGEAF
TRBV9,ASSPRPGGGALGDTQY
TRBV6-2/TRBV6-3,ASSHSGGGTIYEQY
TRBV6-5,ASRTSGIGEQF